Listed below are T cell receptor beta chains from one sample, sequenced in a study of control samples from healthy donors and cancer patients. Libraries were prepared by immunoSEQ multiplex PCR; TCRdb keeps only in-frame clonotypes and omits some of them. The listing contains approximately 190,000 clones. Sequenced: blood. These receptors were obtained from a woman aged 25 to 39 in good health. CDR3s include the opening cysteine and the closing phenylalanine or tryptophan. D genes are given only for firm matches.

d_call	j_call	cdr3_length	v_call	cdr3_aa	cdr3_nt
TRBD2	TRBJ2-7	14	TRBV3-1/TRBV3-2	CASSQSGVSYEQYF	TGTGCCAGCAGCCAAAGCGGGGTATCCTACGAGCAGTACTTC
.	TRBJ1-1	13	TRBV6-2/TRBV6-3	CASSLTGNTEAFF	TGTGCCAGCAGTTTAACAGGGAACACTGAAGCTTTCTTT
TRBD1	TRBJ1-2	14	TRBV6-6	CASSPTGANYGYTF	TGTGCCAGCAGTCCGACAGGGGCTAACTATGGCTACACCTTC
TRBD1	TRBJ2-7	16	TRBV3-1/TRBV3-2	CASSQELGQGAGEQYF	TGTGCCAGCAGCCAAGAATTAGGGCAGGGGGCTGGAGAGCAGTACTTC
TRBD1	TRBJ1-2	16	TRBV3-1/TRBV3-2	CASSRWGTGPNYGYTF	TGTGCCAGCAGCCGCTGGGGGACAGGGCCGAACTATGGCTACACCTTC
.	TRBJ2-5	13	TRBV2	CASIVGAGETQYF	TGTGCCAGCATAGTGGGTGCGGGGGAGACCCAGTACTTC
TRBD2	TRBJ2-7	14	TRBV5-4	CASSLERGGAEQYF	TGTGCCAGCAGCTTGGAACGGGGGGGCGCCGAGCAGTACTTC
.	TRBJ1-5	15	TRBV6-5	CASQPRGAFNRPQHF	TGTGCCAGCCAGCCGCGGGGAGCCTTCAATCGGCCCCAGCATTTT
TRBD2	TRBJ2-7	15	TRBV10-3	CAISDGLAGEYEQYF	TGTGCCATCAGTGATGGACTAGCGGGGGAGTACGAGCAGTACTTC
.	TRBJ1-1	13	TRBV29-1	CSVERRMNTEAFF	TGCAGCGTTGAGAGACGCATGAACACTGAAGCTTTCTTT
.	TRBJ1-2	13	TRBV5-1	CASSLAPDYGYTF	TGCGCCAGCAGCTTGGCCCCGGACTATGGCTACACCTTC
.	TRBJ1-1	12	TRBV28	CASSLRNTEAFF	TGTGCCAGCAGTTTAAGGAACACTGAAGCTTTCTTT
.	TRBJ1-3	13	TRBV10-3	CAVQTHSGNTIYF	TGTGCCGTTCAAACCCACTCTGGAAACACCATATATTTT
TRBD2	TRBJ2-7	13	TRBV29-1	CSGGTSGAYEQYF	TGCAGCGGGGGGACTAGTGGGGCCTACGAGCAGTACTTC
TRBD1	TRBJ2-7	17	TRBV4-1	CASSQDPGQGTPYEQYF	TGCGCCAGCAGCCAAGATCCGGGACAGGGGACCCCCTACGAGCAGTACTTC
TRBD2	TRBJ2-5	16	TRBV11-2	CASSGAGTSGGETQYF	TGTGCCAGCAGCGGAGCCGGGACTAGCGGGGGAGAGACCCAGTACTTC
TRBD2	TRBJ2-5	15	TRBV28	CASSFGGGGQETQYF	TGTGCCAGCAGTTTTGGCGGGGGGGGCCAAGAGACCCAGTACTTC
.	TRBJ1-3	16	TRBV7-9	CASSPTTGFSGNTIYF	TGTGCCAGCAGCCCCACGACAGGCTTCTCTGGAAACACCATATATTTT
.	TRBJ2-2	15	TRBV28	CASLGGGVGTGELFF	TGTGCCAGCTTGGGTGGAGGGGTCGGCACCGGGGAGCTGTTTTTT
.	TRBJ1-2	16	TRBV9	CASSVQQGTKYYGYTF	TGTGCCAGCAGCGTACAGCAGGGAACCAAGTACTATGGCTACACCTTC
.	TRBJ1-2	8	TRBV29-1	CSVDGYTF	TGCAGCGTTGACGGCTACACCTTC
.	TRBJ2-3	16	TRBV15	CATSRGVGRSTDTQYF	TGTGCCACCAGCAGGGGGGTAGGCAGAAGCACAGATACGCAGTATTTT
.	TRBJ1-2	15	TRBV6-5	CASSYSDRPNYGYTF	TGTGCCAGCAGTTACTCGGACCGACCCAATTATGGCTACACCTTC
TRBD2	TRBJ2-1	15	TRBV6-5	CASRETAGGLNEQFF	TGTGCCAGCCGGGAAACAGCGGGGGGGCTCAATGAGCAGTTCTTC
.	TRBJ1-3	17	TRBV21-1	CASSARLTENSGNTIYF	TGTGCCAGCAGCGCCCGGCTGACAGAAAACTCTGGAAACACCATATATTTT